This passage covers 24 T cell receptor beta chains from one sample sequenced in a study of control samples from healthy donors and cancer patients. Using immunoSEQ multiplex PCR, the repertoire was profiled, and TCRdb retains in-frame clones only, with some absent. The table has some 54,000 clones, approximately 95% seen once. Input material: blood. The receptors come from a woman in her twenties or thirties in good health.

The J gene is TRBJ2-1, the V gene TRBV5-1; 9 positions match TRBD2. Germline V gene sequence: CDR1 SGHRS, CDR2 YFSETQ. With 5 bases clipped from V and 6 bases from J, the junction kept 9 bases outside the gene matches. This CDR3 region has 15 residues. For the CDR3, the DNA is TGCGCCAGCAGGGGACTAGCCGTGGGGCTCAATGAGCAGTTCTTC. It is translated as CASRGLAVGLNEQFF.

CDR3 sequence (DNA): TGCAGTGCTAGAGTGGACGAGCAGTACTTC. Encoded protein: CSARVDEQYF. The chain couples TRBV20-1 to TRBJ2-7; no clear D gene. Trimming pared 1 base from V and 5 bases from J, leaving 3 bases between. Germline CDR1 reads DFQATT; CDR2 reads SNEGSKA (reference sequence). The CDR3 loop spans 10 amino acids.

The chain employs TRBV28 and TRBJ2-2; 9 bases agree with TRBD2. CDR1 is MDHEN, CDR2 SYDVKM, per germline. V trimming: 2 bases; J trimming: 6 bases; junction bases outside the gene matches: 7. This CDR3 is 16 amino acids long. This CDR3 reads CASSLISGSTSGELFF. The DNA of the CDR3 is TGTGCCAGCAGTTTAATTAGCGGGAGTACTTCCGGGGAGCTGTTTTTT.

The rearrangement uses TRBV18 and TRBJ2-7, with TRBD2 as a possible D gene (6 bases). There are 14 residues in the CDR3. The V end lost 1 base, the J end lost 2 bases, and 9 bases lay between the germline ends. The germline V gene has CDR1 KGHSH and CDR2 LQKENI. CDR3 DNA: TGTGCCAGCTCACCACGGGACTCAACCTACGAGCAGTACTTC. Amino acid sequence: CASSPRDSTYEQYF.

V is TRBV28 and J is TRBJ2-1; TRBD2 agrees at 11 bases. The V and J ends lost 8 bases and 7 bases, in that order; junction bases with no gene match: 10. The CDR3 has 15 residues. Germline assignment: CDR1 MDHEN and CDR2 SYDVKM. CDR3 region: CASSILTSGMNEQFF. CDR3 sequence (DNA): TGTGCCAGCTCCATCTTGACTAGCGGGATGAATGAGCAGTTCTTC. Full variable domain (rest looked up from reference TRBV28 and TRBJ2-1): DVKVTQSSRYLVKRTGEKVFLECVQDMDHENMFWYRQDPGLGLRLIYFSYDVKMKEKGDIPEGYSVSREKKERFSLILESASTNQTSMYLCASSILTSGMNEQFFGPGTRLTVL.

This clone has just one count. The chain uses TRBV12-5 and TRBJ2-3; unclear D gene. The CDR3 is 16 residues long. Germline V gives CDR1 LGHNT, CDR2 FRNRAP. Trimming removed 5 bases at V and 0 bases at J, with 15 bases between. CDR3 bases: TGTGCTAGTGGTCTCTTCGGCGGAGCTAGCACAGATACGCAGTATTTT. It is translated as CASGLFGGASTDTQYF.

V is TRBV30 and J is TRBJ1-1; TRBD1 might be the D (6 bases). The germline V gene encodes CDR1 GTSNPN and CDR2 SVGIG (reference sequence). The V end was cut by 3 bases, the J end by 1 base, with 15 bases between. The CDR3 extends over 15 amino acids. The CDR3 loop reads CAWRGQQGWNTEAFF. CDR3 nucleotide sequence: TGTGCCTGGAGGGGACAACAGGGCTGGAACACTGAAGCTTTCTTT.

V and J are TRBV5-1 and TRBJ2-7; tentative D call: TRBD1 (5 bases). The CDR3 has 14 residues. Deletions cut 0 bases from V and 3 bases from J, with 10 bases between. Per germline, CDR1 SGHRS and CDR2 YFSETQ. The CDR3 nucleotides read TGCGCCAGCAGCTTGGGCCAGGGCGTCTACGAGCAGTACTTC. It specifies CASSLGQGVYEQYF.

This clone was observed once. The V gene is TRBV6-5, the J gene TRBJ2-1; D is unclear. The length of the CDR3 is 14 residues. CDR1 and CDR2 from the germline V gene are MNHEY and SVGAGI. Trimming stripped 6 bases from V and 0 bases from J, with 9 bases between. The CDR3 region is CASSLAGSYNEQFF. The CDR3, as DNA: TGTGCCAGCAGCCTGGCCGGCTCCTACAATGAGCAGTTCTTC.

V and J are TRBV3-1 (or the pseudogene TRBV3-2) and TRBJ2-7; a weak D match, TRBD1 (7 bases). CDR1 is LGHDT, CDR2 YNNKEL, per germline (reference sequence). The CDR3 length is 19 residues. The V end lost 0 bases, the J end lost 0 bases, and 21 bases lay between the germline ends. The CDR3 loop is CASSQDPGDSTWPSYEQYF. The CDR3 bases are TGTGCCAGCAGCCAAGACCCGGGGGACAGCACATGGCCCTCCTACGAGCAGTACTTC.

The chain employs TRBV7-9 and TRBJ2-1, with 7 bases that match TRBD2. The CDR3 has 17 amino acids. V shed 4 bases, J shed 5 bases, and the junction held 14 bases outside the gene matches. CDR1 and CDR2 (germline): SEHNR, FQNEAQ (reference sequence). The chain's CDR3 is CASSSGGLAGVDNEQFF. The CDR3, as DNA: TGTGCCAGCAGCTCAGGAGGGTTAGCGGGTGTGGACAATGAGCAGTTCTTC.

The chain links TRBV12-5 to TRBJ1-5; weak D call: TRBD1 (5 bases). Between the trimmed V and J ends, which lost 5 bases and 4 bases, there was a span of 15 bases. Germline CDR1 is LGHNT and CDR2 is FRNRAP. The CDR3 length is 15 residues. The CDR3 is CASGTPGVANQPQHF. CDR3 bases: TGTGCTAGTGGTACGCCGGGGGTAGCAAATCAGCCCCAGCATTTT.

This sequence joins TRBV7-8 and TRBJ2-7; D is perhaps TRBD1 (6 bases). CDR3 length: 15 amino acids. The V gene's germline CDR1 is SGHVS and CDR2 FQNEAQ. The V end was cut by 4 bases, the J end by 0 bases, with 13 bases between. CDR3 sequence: CASSSMDSSSYEQYF. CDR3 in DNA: TGTGCCAGCAGCTCAATGGACAGTTCCTCCTACGAGCAGTACTTC.

The DNA of the CDR3 is TGTGCCAGCAGTTTGTCTAAGGGGGCGCGAGAGACCCAGTACTTC. Amino acid sequence: CASSLSKGARETQYF. This chain links TRBV27 with TRBJ2-5; 7 positions agree with TRBD1. V trimming: 3 bases; J trimming: 4 bases; junction bases outside the gene matches: 8. Per the germline V gene, CDR1 is MNHEY and CDR2 is SMNVEV (reference sequence). The length of the CDR3 is 15 residues.

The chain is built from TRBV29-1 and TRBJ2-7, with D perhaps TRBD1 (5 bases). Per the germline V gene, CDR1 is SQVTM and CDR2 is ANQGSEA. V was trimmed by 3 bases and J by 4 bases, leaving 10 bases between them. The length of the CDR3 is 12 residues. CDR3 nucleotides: TGCAGCGTTGAGGCAGGGCAGTACGAGCAGTACTTC. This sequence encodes CSVEAGQYEQYF.

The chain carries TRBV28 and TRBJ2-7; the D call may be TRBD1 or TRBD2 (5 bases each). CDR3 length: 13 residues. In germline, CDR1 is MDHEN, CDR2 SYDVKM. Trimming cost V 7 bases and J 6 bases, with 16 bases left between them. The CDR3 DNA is TGTGCCAGCACCCCTAGGCCTGGGGGCGAGCAGTACTTC. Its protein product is CASTPRPGGEQYF.

CDR3 nucleotides: TGTGCCAGCAGTGAAGGAGGGTTTGGGCAGCCCCAGCATTTT. Protein: CASSEGGFGQPQHF. The gene calls are TRBV2 and TRBJ1-5; D is uncertain. Germline V CDR1 and CDR2: SNHLY, FYNNEI. This CDR3 is 14 amino acids long. The V and J ends lost 1 base and 7 bases respectively, with 11 bases between them.

The chain's CDR3 is CASSWSSYEQYF. The CDR3 DNA is TGTGCCAGCAGTTGGAGCTCCTACGAGCAGTACTTC. This chain connects TRBV12-3 or TRBV12-4 to TRBJ2-7; D is unclear. CDR3 length: 12 residues. Trimming shortened V by 4 bases and J by 0 bases, and 4 bases separated the two germline ends.

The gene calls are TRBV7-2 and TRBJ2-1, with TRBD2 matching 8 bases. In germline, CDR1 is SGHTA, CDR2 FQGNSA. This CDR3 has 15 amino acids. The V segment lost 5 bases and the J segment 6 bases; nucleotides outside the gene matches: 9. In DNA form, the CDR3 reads TGTGCCAGCAGCCCCCAGCGGGAGCGGTTCAATGAGCAGTTCTTC. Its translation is CASSPQRERFNEQFF.

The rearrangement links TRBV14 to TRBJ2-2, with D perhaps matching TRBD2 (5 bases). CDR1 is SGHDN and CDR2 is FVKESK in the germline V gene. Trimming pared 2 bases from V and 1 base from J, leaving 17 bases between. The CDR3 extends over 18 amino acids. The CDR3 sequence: CASSQRRLGLENTGELFF. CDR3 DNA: TGTGCCAGCAGCCAAAGGCGGCTTGGACTGGAGAACACCGGGGAGCTGTTTTTT.

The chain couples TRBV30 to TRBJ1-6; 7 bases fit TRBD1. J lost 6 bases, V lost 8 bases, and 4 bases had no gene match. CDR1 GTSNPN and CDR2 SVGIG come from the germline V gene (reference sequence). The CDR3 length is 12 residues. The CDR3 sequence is CAGQDSNSPLHF. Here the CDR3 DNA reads TGTGCCGGACAGGACAGTAATTCACCCCTCCACTTT.

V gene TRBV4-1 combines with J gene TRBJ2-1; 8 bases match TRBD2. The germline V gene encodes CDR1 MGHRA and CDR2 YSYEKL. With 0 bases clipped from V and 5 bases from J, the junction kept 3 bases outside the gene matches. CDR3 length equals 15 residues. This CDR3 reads CASSQDPGLDNEQFF. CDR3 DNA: TGCGCCAGCAGCCAAGACCCGGGACTAGACAATGAGCAGTTCTTC.

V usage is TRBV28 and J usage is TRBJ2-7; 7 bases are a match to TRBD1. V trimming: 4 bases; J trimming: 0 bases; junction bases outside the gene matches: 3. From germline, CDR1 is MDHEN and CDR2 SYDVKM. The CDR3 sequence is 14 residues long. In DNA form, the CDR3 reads TGTGCCAGCAGTTCCCGGGACAGCTCCTACGAGCAGTACTTC. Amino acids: CASSSRDSSYEQYF.

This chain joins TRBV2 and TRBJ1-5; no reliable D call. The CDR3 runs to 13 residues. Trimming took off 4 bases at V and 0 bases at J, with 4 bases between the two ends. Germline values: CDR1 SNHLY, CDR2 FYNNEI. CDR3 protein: CASSGDSNQPQHF. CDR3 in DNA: TGTGCCAGCAGTGGTGATAGCAATCAGCCCCAGCATTTT.